These 14 T cell receptor beta chains came from one sample sequenced in a study of T-cell memory formation after mild COVID-19 (dated by TCRdb to about 2021). Library creation used 5' RACE. The run used an Illumina NovaSeq 6000. TCRdb handled the public reads itself, with Q25 trimming in fastp and clone calling in MiXCR, and kept productive beta chains. Under each unique CDR3 protein, matching rows form one entry showing the most common genes and DNA. The sample table contains about 360,000 distinct CDR3 sequences; only one count was recorded for roughly 14% of them. Roughly 22% of the sample is held by the ten biggest clonotypes. Sequencing was done on a sample of PBMCs or a T cell subset sorted from them (not recorded which). The receptors were gathered from a man between 18 and 35 years old who had mild COVID-19 (a few samples of this study predate the infection). The sample titles of this study are shuffled in the database, so cell type and time point are left out; the donor was told from shared clones.

This clonotype has just a few counts. The CDR3 region is CASSPSGGLSITGELFF. Here the CDR3 DNA reads TGTGCCAGCAGTCCGTCCGGGGGACTATCAATTACCGGGGAGCTGTTTTTT. This chain links TRBV12-3 or TRBV12-4 with TRBJ2-2, with 7 bases lining up with TRBD2. This CDR3 comprises 17 residues. With V trimmed by 5 bases and J by 5 bases, 14 bases remained unmatched.

The chain links TRBV12-3 or TRBV12-4 to TRBJ2-1; D unresolved. CDR3 length: 14 residues. V lost 8 bases, J lost 5 bases, and 16 bases lay in between. This CDR3 reads CASEMVAPDNEQFF. Here the CDR3 DNA reads TGTGCCAGCGAGATGGTAGCTCCTGACAATGAGCAGTTCTTC.

The J gene is TRBJ2-5, the V gene TRBV3-1, with TRBD2 matching 11 bases. The CDR3 runs to 17 residues. Losses at the gene ends were 4 bases for V and 4 bases for J; bases not matched to a gene: 11. Germline CDR1 and CDR2: LGHDT and YNNKEL (reference sequence). The CDR3 DNA follows: TGTGCCAGCAGCCCCGTATTAGCGGGGGGGCATCGAGAGACCCAGTACTTC. This codes for CASSPVLAGGHRETQYF.

The CDR3 nucleotides are TGTGCCAGCTCACCGATAGACCGATTTAATGAAAAACTGTTTTTT. Its translation: CASSPIDRFNEKLFF. The chain couples TRBV18 to TRBJ1-4; D unresolved. V was clipped by 3 bases and J by 4 bases, with 12 bases between them. CDR3 length: 15 amino acids. The germline V gene has CDR1 KGHSH and CDR2 LQKENI. Combining the CDR3 with reference TRBV18 and TRBJ1-4 gives the whole variable domain NAGVMQNPRHLVRRRGQEARLRCSPMKGHSHVYWYRQLPEEGLKFMVYLQKENIIDESGMPKERFSAEFPKEGPSILRIQQVVRGDSAAYFCASSPIDRFNEKLFFGSGTQLSVL.

The rearrangement uses TRBV12-3 or TRBV12-4 and TRBJ1-4; the match to TRBD1 covers 9 bases. This CDR3 has 15 residues. Germline trimming cut 4 bases from V and 8 bases from J; bases unmatched to any gene: 8. The CDR3 sequence is CASSSGTGYREKLFF. CDR3 coding DNA: TGTGCCAGCAGTTCGGGGACAGGGTATCGGGAAAAACTGTTTTTT.

A few counts support this clonotype. DNA for the CDR3: TGTGCCAGCAGCAAGCAGGGACAGGGAGTTCGCGAGCAGTACTTC. Protein product: CASSKQGQGVREQYF. The chain employs TRBV7-2 and TRBJ2-7, with 9 bases matching TRBD1. Losses at the gene ends were 5 bases for V and 6 bases for J; bases not matched to a gene: 11. The CDR3 is made up of 15 amino acids. Germline lookup yields CDR1 SGHTA and CDR2 FQGNSA.

The chain has TRBV6-6 and TRBJ2-1, with 12 bases aligning to TRBD2. V lost 5 bases to trimming and J lost 9 bases; unmatched junction nucleotides: 5. Germline loops: CDR1 MNHNY, CDR2 SVGAGI (reference sequence). The CDR3 covers 14 residues. CDR3 in amino acids: CASSPSGGVGEQFF. The CDR3 DNA reads as TGTGCCAGCAGTCCTAGCGGGGGGGTCGGTGAGCAGTTCTTC.

This clonotype was recorded at least ten times. This chain links TRBV6-6 with TRBJ2-2; no clear D gene. The CDR3 length is 13 residues. V lost 6 bases, J lost 4 bases, and 9 bases lay in between. Germline values: CDR1 MNHNY, CDR2 SVGAGI (reference sequence). This CDR3 reads CASSPWPTGELFF. The CDR3 DNA reads as TGTGCCAGCAGCCCGTGGCCCACCGGGGAGCTGTTTTTT.

This clonotype has a handful of counts. The chain uses TRBV7-3 and TRBJ2-5, with 12 bases identical to TRBD2. J gave up 5 bases and V 5 bases, and 6 bases lay outside the gene matches. The CDR3 has 15 residues. Germline V lookup: CDR1 SGHTA, CDR2 FQGTGA. The CDR3 nucleotides are TGTGCCAGCAGCCTGCACGGGACTAGCGGGGAGACCCAGTACTTC. It encodes CASSLHGTSGETQYF. Looking up the rest from reference TRBV7-3 and TRBJ2-5 gives the full variable domain: GAGVSQTPSNKVTEKGKYVELRCDPISGHTALYWYRQSLGQGPEFLIYFQGTGAADDSGLPNDRFFAVRPEGSVSTLKIQRTERGDSAVYLCASSLHGTSGETQYFGPGTRLLVL.

This clonotype has a count of ten or more. This sequence joins TRBV3-1 and TRBJ2-7; D uncertain. Germline V gene lookup returns CDR1 LGHDT and CDR2 YNNKEL (reference sequence). V lost 1 base to trimming and J lost 5 bases, with 12 bases between them. The length of the CDR3 is 14 residues. The CDR3 nucleotides read TGTGCCAGCAGCCAAGCTAGTAATTCCCACGAGCAGTACTTC. Translating gives CASSQASNSHEQYF.

This clonotype was seen a few times. The chain joins TRBV9 to TRBJ2-3; TRBD2 is a possible D gene (6 bases). Per the germline V gene, CDR1 is SGDLS and CDR2 is YYNGEE. CDR3 size: 15 residues. Trimming stripped 0 bases from V and 3 bases from J, with 11 bases between. In DNA, the CDR3 is TGTGCCAGCAGCGTAGCTCGGAGGGCGACAGATACGCAGTATTTT. Protein: CASSVARRATDTQYF.

The chain uses TRBV5-5 and TRBJ2-3; D might be TRBD1 or TRBD2, each matching 5 bases. The CDR3 is 15 residues long. V was shortened by 5 bases and J by 0 bases, with 13 bases between the two germline ends. Germline V gives CDR1 SGHKS, CDR2 YYEKEE (reference sequence). CDR3 in amino acids: CASRPPGRSTDTQYF. CDR3 nucleotides: TGTGCCAGCAGGCCCCCGGGACGTAGCACAGATACGCAGTATTTT.

This clonotype has a count of ten or more. This chain links TRBV14 with TRBJ1-5; unclear D gene. V lost 2 bases, J lost 0 bases, and 5 bases lay in between. CDR1 and CDR2 (germline): SGHDN, FVKESK. The CDR3 covers 14 residues. Here the CDR3 DNA reads TGTGCCAGCAGCCAAAGTTATAGCAATCAGCCCCAGCATTTT. Protein: CASSQSYSNQPQHF.

The CDR3 coding sequence is TGTGCCAGCAGCTTGCCCGGACAGCTGAATGCTTTCTTT. Translated, it gives CASSLPGQLNAFF. J is TRBJ1-1 and V is TRBV5-5; D is perhaps TRBD1 (6 bases). Trimming shortened V by 1 base and J by 11 bases, and 15 bases separated the two germline ends. CDR3 length: 13 amino acids. Germline loops: CDR1 SGHKS, CDR2 YYEKEE (reference sequence).